The 10 T cell receptor beta chains below were found in one sample sequenced in a study of blood T cell repertoires in COVID-19 (dated by TCRdb to about 2020). The library was built by means of the immunoSEQ multiplex PCR assay. This immuneACCESS table, as held by TCRdb, lists in-frame sequences with V and J called but not all clones. Of the missing ones, under half trace to an unresolved V gene in checked studies; the others have no known cause. The sample table contains about 220,000 clones; only one count was recorded for 90% of them. The ten biggest clones cover roughly 16% of the sample. Sequencing was carried out using PBMCs or T cells enriched from blood (not recorded which). The receptors here all came from a man younger than 40 who had been exposed to COVID-19.

The chain has TRBV2 and TRBJ2-1, with TRBD1 matching over 9 bases. CDR1 is SNHLY and CDR2 is FYNNEI in the germline V gene. With 1 base clipped from V and 9 bases from J, the junction kept 1 base outside the gene matches. The CDR3 runs to 13 residues. CDR3 region: CASSEGDRVEQFF. The CDR3 DNA follows: TGTGCCAGCAGTGAAGGGGACAGGGTTGAGCAGTTCTTC.

This chain connects TRBV27 to TRBJ1-4; 10 positions match TRBD1. The CDR3 totals 15 residues. The V segment lost 6 bases and the J segment 6 bases; nucleotides outside the gene matches: 7. Germline V gene sequence: CDR1 MNHEY, CDR2 SMNVEV (reference sequence). CDR3 DNA: TGTGCCAGCAGGGTTCGGGGACAGGGGTATGAAAAACTGTTTTTT. Translating it yields CASRVRGQGYEKLFF. Full variable domain (rest looked up from reference TRBV27 and TRBJ1-4): EAQVTQNPRYLITVTGKKLTVTCSQNMNHEYMSWYRQDPGLGLRQIYYSMNVEVTDKGDVPEGYKVSRKEKRNFPLILESPSPNQTSLYFCASRVRGQGYEKLFFGSGTQLSVL.

This clone has a single count. This rearrangement joins TRBV4-1 to TRBJ2-1; possibly TRBD2 for D (5 bases). V was shortened by 3 bases and J by 7 bases, with 7 bases between the two germline ends. This CDR3 contains 12 residues. Germline V CDR1 and CDR2: MGHRA, YSYEKL. The CDR3 DNA follows: TGCGCCAGCAGCCAGAGGGATAATGAGCAGTTCTTC. It specifies CASSQRDNEQFF.

This chain uses TRBV4-1 with TRBJ2-3; 8 positions agree with TRBD2. CDR1 MGHRA and CDR2 YSYEKL come from the germline V gene. J gave up 4 bases and V 4 bases, and 7 bases lay outside the gene matches. The CDR3 consists of 15 residues. The CDR3 loop is CASSPRTSSSDTQYF. Here the CDR3 DNA reads TGCGCCAGCAGCCCCCGGACTAGCAGTTCAGATACGCAGTATTTT.

The V gene is TRBV28, the J gene TRBJ1-2, with D perhaps TRBD1 (6 bases). This CDR3 spans 13 amino acids. V lost 7 bases to trimming and J lost 8 bases, with 17 bases between them. CDR1 MDHEN and CDR2 SYDVKM come from the germline V gene. The CDR3 reads CASTLPGQWGYTF. CDR3 bases: TGTGCCAGCACCCTACCGGGACAATGGGGCTACACCTTC.

This chain joins TRBV5-6 and TRBJ2-5, with TRBD1 matching over 7 bases. V was clipped by 7 bases and J by 2 bases; unmatched bases: 8. Germline V lookup: CDR1 SGHDT, CDR2 YYEEEE. CDR3 length: 14 amino acids. CDR3 sequence: CASQGGALQETQYF. The CDR3 DNA follows: TGTGCCAGCCAAGGGGGCGCGTTGCAAGAGACCCAGTACTTC.

The gene calls are TRBV6-1 and TRBJ2-7, with D maybe TRBD2 (5 bases). The germline V and J ends were trimmed by 3 bases and 0 bases, with 12 bases remaining between them. In germline, CDR1 is MNHNS, CDR2 SASEGT. The CDR3 has 15 residues. The CDR3 region is CASSEDPAGSYEQYF. In nucleotides, the CDR3 is TGTGCCAGCAGTGAGGACCCGGCGGGCTCCTACGAGCAGTACTTC.

The chain is built from TRBV4-1 and TRBJ1-6; weak D call: TRBD1 (6 bases). Trimming stripped 0 bases from V and 7 bases from J, with 7 bases between. Germline V gene lookup returns CDR1 MGHRA and CDR2 YSYEKL. The CDR3 spans 14 residues. The CDR3 spells CASSQETGNSPLHF. Written as DNA, the CDR3 is TGCGCCAGCAGCCAAGAAACAGGGAATTCACCCCTCCACTTT.

This chain uses TRBV4-1 with TRBJ1-6; the D is unclear. The V and J ends lost 4 bases and 0 bases respectively, with 10 bases between them. Per the germline V gene, CDR1 is MGHRA and CDR2 is YSYEKL. The CDR3 runs to 16 residues. In DNA form, the CDR3 reads TGCGCCAGCAGCCTTAGTGGTAGCTCCTATAATTCACCCCTCCACTTT. Translated, it gives CASSLSGSSYNSPLHF.

The J gene is TRBJ1-5, the V gene TRBV13; 7 bases align to TRBD1. The CDR3 has 18 residues. Looked up from germline, CDR1 is PRHDT and CDR2 is FYEKMQ (reference sequence). J lost 6 bases, V lost 4 bases, and 18 bases had no gene match. Written as DNA, the CDR3 is TGTGCCAGCAGCTCAAGGGTCTCGACAGGGTTGGCCGGTCAGCCCCAGCATTTT. Protein: CASSSRVSTGLAGQPQHF.